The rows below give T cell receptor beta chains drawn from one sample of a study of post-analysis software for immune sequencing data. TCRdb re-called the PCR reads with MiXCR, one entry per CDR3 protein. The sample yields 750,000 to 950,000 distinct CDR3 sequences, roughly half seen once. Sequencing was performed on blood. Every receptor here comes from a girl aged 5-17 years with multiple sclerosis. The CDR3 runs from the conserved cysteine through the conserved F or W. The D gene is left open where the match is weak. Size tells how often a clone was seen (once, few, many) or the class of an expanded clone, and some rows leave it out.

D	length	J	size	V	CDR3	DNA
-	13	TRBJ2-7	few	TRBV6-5	CASSRQEAYEQYF	TGTGCCAGCAGCCGACAGGAGGCCTACGAGCAGTACTTC
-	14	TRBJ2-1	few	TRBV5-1	CASSLEGLINEQFF	TGCGCCAGCAGCTTGGAAGGGTTGATAAATGAGCAGTTCTTC
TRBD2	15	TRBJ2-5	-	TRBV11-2	CASSYGTSNYNEQYF	TGTGCCAGCAGCTATGGGACTAGTAACTACAATGAGCAGTACTTC
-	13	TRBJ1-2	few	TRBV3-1	CASSQNGYGTSTF	TGTGCCAGCAGCCAGAATGGTTACGGGACCTCCACCTTC
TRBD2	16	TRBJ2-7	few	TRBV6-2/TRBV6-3	CASSYSRLAGSYEQYF	TGTGCCAGCAGTTACTCGAGGCTAGCGGGGTCCTACGAGCAGTACTTC
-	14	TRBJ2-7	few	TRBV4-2	CASSQTQGTYEQYF	TGTGCCAGCAGCCAAACCCAGGGTACCTACGAGCAGTACTTC
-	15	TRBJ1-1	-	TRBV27	CASSLSGFMNTEAFF	TGTGCCAGCAGTTTATCGGGCTTCATGAACACTGAAGCTTTCTTT
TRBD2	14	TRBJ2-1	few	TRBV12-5	CASGLSGVTNEQFF	TGTGCTAGTGGTTTGAGCGGGGTTACCAATGAGCAGTTCTTC
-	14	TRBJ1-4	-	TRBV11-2	CVSSFGTRNEKLFF	TGTGTCAGCAGCTTTGGGACCAGAAATGAAAAACTGTTTTTT
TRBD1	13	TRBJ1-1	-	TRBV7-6	CARTGKRKTEAFF	TGTGCCAGGACAGGGAAGAGGAAAACTGAAGCTTTCTTT
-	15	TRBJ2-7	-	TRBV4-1	CASSLAPGEGAEQYF	TGCGCCAGCAGCCTCGCACCGGGAGAAGGCGCCGAGCAGTACTTC
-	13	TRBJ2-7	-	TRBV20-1	CSARGGAKYEQYF	TGCAGTGCTAGGGGGGGGGCGAAGTACGAGCAGTACTTC
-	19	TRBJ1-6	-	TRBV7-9	CAVQYRLDYRGSGNSPLHF	TGTGCCGTCCAGTACAGGTTGGACTACCGTGGATCTGGTAATTCACCCCTCCACTTT
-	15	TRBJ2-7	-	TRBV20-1	CSASPLLDRFDEQYF	TGCAGTGCTAGTCCTCTACTAGATCGCTTCGACGAGCAGTACTTC
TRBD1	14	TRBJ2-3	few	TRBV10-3	CAISEPTGRDTQYF	TGTGCCATCAGTGAGCCGACAGGGAGAGATACGCAGTATTTT
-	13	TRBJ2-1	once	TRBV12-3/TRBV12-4	CASTIRDWNEQFF	TGTGCCAGCACCATCCGCGACTGGAATGAGCAGTTCTTC
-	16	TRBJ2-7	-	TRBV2	CASSDPGWGFSYEQYF	TGTGCCAGCAGTGACCCTGGGTGGGGATTCTCCTACGAGCAGTACTTC
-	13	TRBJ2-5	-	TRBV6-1	CASLRVTKETQYF	TGTGCCAGCCTAAGGGTTACGAAAGAGACCCAGTACTTC
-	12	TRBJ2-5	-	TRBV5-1	CASSFVAETQYF	TGCGCCAGCAGCTTCGTGGCGGAGACCCAGTACTTC
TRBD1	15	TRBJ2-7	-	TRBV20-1	CSARARTGEYGEQYF	TGCAGTGCTAGAGCCCGGACAGGGGAGTACGGCGAGCAGTACTTC
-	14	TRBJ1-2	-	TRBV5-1	CASSPEGANYGYTF	TGCGCCAGCAGTCCCGAGGGAGCTAACTATGGCTACACCTTC
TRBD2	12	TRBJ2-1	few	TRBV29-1	CSGTSGYNEQFF	TGCAGCGGGACTAGCGGTTACAATGAGCAGTTCTTC
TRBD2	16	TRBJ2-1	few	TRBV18	CASTPVLLAGVNEQFF	TGTGCCAGCACACCAGTGTTACTAGCGGGAGTCAATGAGCAGTTCTTC
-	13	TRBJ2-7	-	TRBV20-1	CSAHDRWSGEQYF	TGCAGTGCTCACGACAGGTGGAGCGGGGAGCAGTACTTC
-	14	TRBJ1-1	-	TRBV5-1	CASSPIGEDTEAFF	TGCGCCAGCAGCCCTATCGGGGAGGACACTGAAGCTTTCTTT
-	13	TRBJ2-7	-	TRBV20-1	CSARRRQTYEQYF	TGCAGTGCTAGAAGGCGCCAGACCTACGAGCAGTACTTC
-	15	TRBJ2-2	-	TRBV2	CARKLPAGFTGELFF	TGTGCCAGAAAACTCCCGGCAGGGTTCACCGGGGAGCTGTTTTTT
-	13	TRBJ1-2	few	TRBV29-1	CSVGEAAENAYTF	TGCAGCGTTGGAGAGGCAGCAGAGAACGCCTACACCTTC
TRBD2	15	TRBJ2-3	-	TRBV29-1	CSVVTLAGATDTQYF	TGCAGCGTTGTGACACTAGCGGGAGCCACAGATACGCAGTATTTT
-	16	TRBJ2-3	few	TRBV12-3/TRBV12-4	CASRPPPGLPTDTQYF	TGTGCCAGCAGGCCCCCACCGGGACTGCCCACAGATACGCAGTATTTT
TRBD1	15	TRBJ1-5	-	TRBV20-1	CSAKRTGAGYQPQHF	TGCAGTGCTAAACGGACAGGGGCTGGGTATCAGCCCCAGCATTTT
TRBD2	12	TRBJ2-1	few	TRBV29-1	CSVPSGRPSQFF	TGCAGCGTTCCTAGCGGGAGGCCGAGCCAGTTCTTC
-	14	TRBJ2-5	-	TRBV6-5	CASGQVGGRETQYF	TGTGCCAGCGGGCAGGTCGGTGGGCGAGAGACCCAGTACTTC
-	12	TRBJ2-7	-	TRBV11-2	CASSSSNYEQYF	TGTGCCAGCAGTTCCTCCAACTACGAGCAGTACTTC